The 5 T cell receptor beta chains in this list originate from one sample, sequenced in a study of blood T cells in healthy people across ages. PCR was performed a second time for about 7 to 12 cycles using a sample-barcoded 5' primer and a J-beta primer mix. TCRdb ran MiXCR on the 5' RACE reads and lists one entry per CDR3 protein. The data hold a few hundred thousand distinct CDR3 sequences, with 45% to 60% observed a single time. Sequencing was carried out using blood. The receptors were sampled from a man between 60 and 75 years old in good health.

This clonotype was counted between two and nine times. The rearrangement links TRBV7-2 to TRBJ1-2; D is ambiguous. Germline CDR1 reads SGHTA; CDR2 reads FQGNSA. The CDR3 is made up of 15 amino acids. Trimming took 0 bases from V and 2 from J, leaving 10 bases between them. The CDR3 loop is CASSLAKDANYGYTF. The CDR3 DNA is TGTGCCAGCAGCTTAGCGAAGGACGCAAACTATGGCTACACCTTC. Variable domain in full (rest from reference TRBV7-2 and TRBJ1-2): GAGVSQSPSNKVTEKGKDVELRCDPISGHTALYWYRQSLGQGLEFLIYFQGNSAPDKSGLPSDRFSAERTGGSVSTLTIQRTQQEDSAVYLCASSLAKDANYGYTFGSGTRLTVV.

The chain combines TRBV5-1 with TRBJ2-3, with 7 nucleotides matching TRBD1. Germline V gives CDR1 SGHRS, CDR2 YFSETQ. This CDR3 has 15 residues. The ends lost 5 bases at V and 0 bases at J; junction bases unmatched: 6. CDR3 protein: CASREQGRSTDTQYF. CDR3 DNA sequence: TGCGCCAGCAGAGAACAGGGGAGAAGCACAGATACGCAGTATTTT.

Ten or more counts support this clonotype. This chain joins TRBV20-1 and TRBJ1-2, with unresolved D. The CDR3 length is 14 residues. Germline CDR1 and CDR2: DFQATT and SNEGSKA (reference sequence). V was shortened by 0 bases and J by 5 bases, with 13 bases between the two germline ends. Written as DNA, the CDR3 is TGCAGTGCTAGAGACGGAACTGTCTCTTATGGCTACACCTTC. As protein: CSARDGTVSYGYTF.

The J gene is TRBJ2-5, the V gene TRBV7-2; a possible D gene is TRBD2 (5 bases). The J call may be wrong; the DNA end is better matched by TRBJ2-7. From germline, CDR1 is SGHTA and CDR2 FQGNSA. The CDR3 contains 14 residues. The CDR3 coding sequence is TGTGCCAGCAGAAATAGGTCGGGGAAGTACGAGCAGTACTTC. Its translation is CASRNRSGKYEQYF.

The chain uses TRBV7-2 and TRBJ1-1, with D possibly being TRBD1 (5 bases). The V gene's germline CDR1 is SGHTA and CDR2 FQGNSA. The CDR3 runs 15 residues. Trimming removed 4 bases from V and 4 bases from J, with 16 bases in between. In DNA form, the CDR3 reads TGTGCCAGCAGCTCGAGCGCAGGGAGGCGCACTGAAGCTTTCTTT. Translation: CASSSSAGRRTEAFF. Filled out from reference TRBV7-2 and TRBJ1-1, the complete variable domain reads GAGVSQSPSNKVTEKGKDVELRCDPISGHTALYWYRQSLGQGLEFLIYFQGNSAPDKSGLPSDRFSAERTGGSVSTLTIQRTQQEDSAVYLCASSSSAGRRTEAFFGQGTRLTVV.